This entry lists 14 T cell receptor beta chains sequenced from one sample in a study of T cell responses to AZD1222 COVID-19 vaccine. Measured with immunoSEQ multiplex PCR; TCRdb has only the in-frame clones, and not every one. The data hold over 95,000 clones, with approximately 90% observed a single time. The specimen was peripheral blood, collected on day 0 of AZD1222 vaccination. All receptors derive from an adult in good health.

The chain links TRBV18 to TRBJ2-1; tentatively, D is TRBD1 (6 bases). The length of the CDR3 is 14 residues. The ends were cut back, 2 bases at V and 6 bases at J, with 11 bases in the middle. Germline lookup yields CDR1 KGHSH and CDR2 LQKENI. The CDR3 DNA reads as TGTGCCAGCTCACCAGGGGGCGATGGCAATGAGCAGTTCTTC. This encodes CASSPGGDGNEQFF.

V and J are TRBV6-5 and TRBJ1-3; unclear D gene. CDR3 length: 13 amino acids. Germline CDR1 reads MNHEY; CDR2 reads SVGAGI. Deletions cut 0 bases from V and 2 bases from J, with 2 bases between. CDR3 sequence (DNA): TGTGCCAGCAGTTACTCGACTGGAAACACCATATATTTT. This gives the protein CASSYSTGNTIYF.

This clone was detected once. The genes are TRBV7-2 and TRBJ2-1, with 9 bases that match TRBD1. The CDR3 length is 15 residues. The germline CDR1 and CDR2 sequences are SGHTA and FQGNSA. Germline trimming cut 3 bases from V and 7 bases from J; bases unmatched to any gene: 7. The CDR3 protein is CASSFTTGQGNEQFF. CDR3 nucleotides: TGTGCCAGCAGCTTCACGACGGGACAGGGAAATGAGCAGTTCTTC.

The J gene is TRBJ2-1, the V gene TRBV19; 15 positions agree with TRBD2. The CDR3 contains 17 residues. Looked up from germline, CDR1 is LNHDA and CDR2 is SQIVND (reference sequence). Losses at the gene ends were 5 bases for V and 4 bases for J; bases not matched to a gene: 6. The CDR3 sequence is CASSLSGTSGGYNEQFF. The CDR3 DNA reads as TGTGCCAGTAGTCTATCCGGGACTAGCGGGGGGTACAATGAGCAGTTCTTC.

The chain joins TRBV11-2 to TRBJ2-1; unclear D gene. The length of the CDR3 is 16 residues. Germline V gene lookup returns CDR1 SGHAT and CDR2 FQNNGV. Trimming left V 6 bases short and J 1 base short, with 16 bases between. The CDR3 coding sequence is TGTGCCAGCAGGACTCCCGAATTCTCATCCTACAATGAGCAGTTCTTC. Protein sequence: CASRTPEFSSYNEQFF.

The rearrangement uses TRBV2 and TRBJ1-5; 8 bases are shared with TRBD1. The CDR3 has 14 residues. CDR1 and CDR2 from the germline V gene are SNHLY and FYNNEI. Trimming took 4 bases from V and 5 from J; bases not matched to a gene: 4. The CDR3 DNA follows: TGTGCCAGCAGTGCGGACAGGGATTATCAGCCCCAGCATTTT. It encodes CASSADRDYQPQHF.

This clone showed up just once. The V call is TRBV27, the J call TRBJ1-6; tentative D call: TRBD1 (5 bases). CDR3 length: 16 amino acids. Germline CDR1 reads MNHEY; CDR2 reads SMNVEV (reference sequence). V shed 6 bases and J shed 7 bases, with 19 bases lying between them. The CDR3 nucleotides read TGTGCCAGCAGGTCCCACGGGGGGGGTGGAAATTCACCCCTCCACTTT. Translating it yields CASRSHGGGGNSPLHF.

The chain uses TRBV7-2 and TRBJ2-4; D gene unclear. Deletions cut 4 bases from V and 2 bases from J, with 6 bases between. This CDR3 has 13 residues. In germline, CDR1 is SGHTA, CDR2 FQGNSA. The CDR3 is CASSSPPKNIQYF. CDR3 bases: TGTGCCAGCAGCTCTCCCCCCAAAAACATTCAGTACTTC.

A few counts support this clone. This chain uses TRBV28 with TRBJ2-2; unclear D gene. Germline V CDR1 and CDR2: MDHEN, SYDVKM. This CDR3 spans 15 amino acids. V was cut by 7 bases and J by 1 base, with 13 bases left in between. The DNA of the CDR3 is TGTGCCAGCAAAGACACTCTTCTGAACACCGGGGAGCTGTTTTTT. It yields the protein CASKDTLLNTGELFF.

This clone has a single count. The chain has TRBV5-1 and TRBJ1-3; 8 bases are a match to TRBD1. This CDR3 is built from 16 residues. The ends lost 1 base at V and 6 bases at J; junction bases unmatched: 9. Germline CDR1 reads SGHRS; CDR2 reads YFSETQ. In nucleotides, the CDR3 is TGCGCCAGCAGCTTGACTCTGACAGGGGAGGAAAACACCATATATTTT. It is translated as CASSLTLTGEENTIYF.

This chain joins TRBV16 and TRBJ2-2; D is ambiguous. The CDR3 is 16 residues long. CDR1 and CDR2 (germline): KGHSY, FQNENV. Trimming removed 4 bases from V and 0 bases from J, with 12 bases in between. DNA of the CDR3: TGTGCCAGCAGCCGCACTCACATCCCGAACACCGGGGAGCTGTTTTTT. Translated, it gives CASSRTHIPNTGELFF.

The chain combines TRBV19 with TRBJ1-5, with D unresolved. The CDR3 totals 15 residues. Germline V lookup: CDR1 LNHDA, CDR2 SQIVND (reference sequence). Trimming stripped 3 bases from V and 0 bases from J, with 9 bases between. As DNA, the CDR3 is TGTGCCAGTAGTATCCGGGCCTCTAGCAATCAGCCCCAGCATTTT. Translated: CASSIRASSNQPQHF.

The chain joins TRBV30 to TRBJ1-3; possible D gene TRBD1, 5 bases. This CDR3 has 16 amino acids. The V gene's germline CDR1 is GTSNPN and CDR2 SVGIG (reference sequence). Trimming shortened V by 0 bases and J by 0 bases, and 12 bases separated the two germline ends. The CDR3 nucleotides read TGTGCCTGGAGTGTAGGGCAGGGAGGCTCTGGAAACACCATATATTTT. Translating gives CAWSVGQGGSGNTIYF.

This clone was seen only once. The V call is TRBV6-5, the J call TRBJ1-6; no reliable D call. The V gene lost 5 bases and the J gene lost 8 bases, with 7 bases spanning the gap. The CDR3 sequence is 12 residues long. CDR1 and CDR2 from the germline V gene are MNHEY and SVGAGI. The CDR3 protein is CASSRIDSPLHF. Written as DNA, the CDR3 is TGTGCCAGCAGTCGCATTGATTCACCCCTCCACTTT.